This section outlines one TCR beta chain sequence together with its context. As yet, its antigen is unknown. The CDR3 loop spans 17 amino acids. V shed 4 bases and J shed 5 bases, with 20 bases lying between them. The germline V gene has CDR1 MGHRA and CDR2 YSYEKL. These data originate in a study of vaccination and CD4 T cells after COVID-19. The Oncomine TCR Beta short-read assay sequenced DNA from cultured CD4+ T cells. TCRdb reprocessed the PCR reads with MiXCR, giving one entry per CDR3 protein. The data show 15,000 to 20,000 distinct CDR3 sequences, with roughly 27% seen just once and more than 15% held by the top ten. The treatment was: roughly 10-day PBMC culture with coronavirus spike peptide pools or control peptides (ViraFEST assay). After being plated at some 2 million per well, PBMCs were cultured with approximately 9.8 IU/ml IL-2 and about 10 ug/ml peptide pools.

V gene TRBV4-1 combines with J gene TRBJ2-2; D unclear. What was sequenced was cultured CD4+ T cells from blood. The TCR comes from a human donor with COVID-19. The DNA of the CDR3 is TGCGCCAGCAGCCGCATGGAAAGGACCCGGCAAACCGGGGAGCTGTTTTTT. It translates to CASSRMERTRQTGELFF.